The present entry profiles one T cell receptor (beta chain) with its context. The PCR contained 60 Vbeta and 13 Jbeta primers. Measured with immunoSEQ multiplex PCR; TCRdb has only the in-frame clones, and not every one. This sample yields 100,000 to 150,000 clones, of which approximately 81% are seen a single time; 2% to 2.5% belongs to the top ten. The sample originates from a study of cytomegalovirus exposure and HLA in healthy donors. Germline trimming cut 6 bases from V and 8 bases from J; bases unmatched to any gene: 6. The CDR3 covers 14 residues. The germline CDR1 and CDR2 sequences are WNHNN and SYGVQD (reference sequence).

This clonotype was sampled from a woman aged 40-49 years in good health and CMV-seronegative. This chain connects TRBV10-1 to TRBJ2-1; TRBD2 agrees at 11 bases. Sequenced sample: PBMCs. The CDR3 protein is CASSPGTSGYEQFF. The CDR3 nucleotides are TGCGCCAGCAGCCCCGGGACTAGCGGCTATGAGCAGTTCTTC.